This T cell receptor (beta chain) was documented in a study of cytomegalovirus exposure and HLA in healthy donors. About the study: Ancestry clustering placed more than 65% of a few hundred genotyped donors in the Caucasian-associated cluster.

Germline-derived CDR1 and CDR2 are MDHEN and SYDVKM. The germline V and J ends were trimmed by 7 bases and 4 bases, with 13 bases remaining between them. The CDR3 is 13 amino acids. The PCR employed 60 Vbeta primers together with 13 Jbeta primers. Using immunoSEQ multiplex PCR, the repertoire was profiled, and TCRdb retains in-frame clones only, with some absent. The sample contains about 170,000 clones, approximately 78% of which appear only once. The receptor comes from a girl aged 2 to 9 in good health and CMV-seropositive. Sequenced input: PBMCs. The chain is built from TRBV28 and TRBJ1-2, with D possibly TRBD1 on 6 matching bases. The CDR3 protein is CASIETGSYGYTF. The CDR3 coding sequence is TGTGCCAGCATTGAAACAGGGAGCTATGGCTACACCTTC.